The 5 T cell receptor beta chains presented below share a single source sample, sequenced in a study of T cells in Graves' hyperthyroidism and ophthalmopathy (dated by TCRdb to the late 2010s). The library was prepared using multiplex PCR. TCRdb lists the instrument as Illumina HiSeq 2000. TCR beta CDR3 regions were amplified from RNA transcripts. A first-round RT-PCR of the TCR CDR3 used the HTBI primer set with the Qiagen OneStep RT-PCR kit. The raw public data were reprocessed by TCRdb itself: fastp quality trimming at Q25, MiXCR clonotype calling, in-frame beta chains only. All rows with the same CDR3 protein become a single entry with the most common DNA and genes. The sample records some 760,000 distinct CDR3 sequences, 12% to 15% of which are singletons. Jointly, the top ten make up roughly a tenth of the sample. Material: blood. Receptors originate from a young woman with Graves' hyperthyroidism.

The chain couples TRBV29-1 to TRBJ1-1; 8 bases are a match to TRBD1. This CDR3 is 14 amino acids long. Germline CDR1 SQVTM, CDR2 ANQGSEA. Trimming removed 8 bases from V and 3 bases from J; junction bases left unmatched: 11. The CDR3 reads CSSRGRGFDTEAFF. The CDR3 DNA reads TGCAGCTCCAGGGGGCGAGGTTTTGACACTGAAGCTTTCTTT.

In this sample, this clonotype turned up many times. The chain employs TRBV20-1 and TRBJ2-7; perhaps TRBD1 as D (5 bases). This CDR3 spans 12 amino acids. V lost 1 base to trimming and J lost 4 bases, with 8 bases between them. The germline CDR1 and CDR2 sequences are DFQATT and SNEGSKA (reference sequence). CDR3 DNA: TGCAGTGCTAGAGTGGGGCCTTACGAGCAGTACTTC. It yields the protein CSARVGPYEQYF.

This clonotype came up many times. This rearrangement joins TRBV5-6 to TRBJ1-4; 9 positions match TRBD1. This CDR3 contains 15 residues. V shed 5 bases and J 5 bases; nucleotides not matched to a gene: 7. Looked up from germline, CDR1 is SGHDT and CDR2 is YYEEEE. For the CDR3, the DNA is TGTGCCAGCAGGAATAGACAGGGGGGCAATGAAAAACTGTTTTTT. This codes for CASRNRQGGNEKLFF.

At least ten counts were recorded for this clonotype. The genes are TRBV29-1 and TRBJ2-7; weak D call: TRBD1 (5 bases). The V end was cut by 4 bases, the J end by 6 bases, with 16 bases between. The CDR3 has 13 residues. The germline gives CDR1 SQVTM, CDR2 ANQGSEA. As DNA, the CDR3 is TGCAGCGTTGGGGCTTCTTGGGGCTTCGAGCAGTACTTC. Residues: CSVGASWGFEQYF.

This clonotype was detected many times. The DNA of the CDR3 is TGTGCCAGCAGTTTAGCGGGGGCAGGGGGCAATCAGCCCCAGCATTTT. Translation gives CASSLAGAGGNQPQHF. V and J are TRBV12-3 or TRBV12-4 and TRBJ1-5; D possibly corresponds to TRBD1 (6 bases). This CDR3 has 16 amino acids. Trimming took 0 bases from V and 2 from J, leaving 11 bases between them.